The source of this T cell receptor beta chain is a study of blood T cell repertoires in COVID-19. The study assigned cohorts using participant-reported clinical history. A COVID-19 case had been met by exposed participants during the 2 weeks before study entry. In the authors' methods: Amplifying reference gene primers gave estimates of nucleated cell counts. Clones were sequenced by immunoSEQ multiplex PCR, and TCRdb holds only the in-frame ones, with some missing. That table is the source of V, J and clone size, and D and trimming were worked out from the DNA. The sample yields 350,000 to 500,000 clones, over 75% seen once. V lost 4 bases to trimming and J lost 4 bases, with 7 bases between them. Per the germline V gene, CDR1 is MDHEN and CDR2 is SYDVKM. The CDR3 loop spans 12 amino acids.

Material: PBMCs or T cells enriched from blood (not recorded which). The receptor comes from a woman between 18 and 29 years old who had been exposed to COVID-19. The rearrangement uses TRBV28 and TRBJ2-5; D not certain. CDR3 nucleotides: TGTGCCAGCAGTTCCTCAGGAGAGACCCAGTACTTC. This translates into CASSSSGETQYF.